This is a list of T cell receptor beta chains from one sample in a study of STAT5B mutations in CD4+ large granular lymphocyte leukemia. TCRdb's table, derived via immunoSEQ multiplex PCR, lists solely in-frame clones and lacks some. The sample holds around 30,000 clones, about 77% seen once. The sample taken for sequencing was CD4+ T cells from blood buffy coats. These receptors came from a human donor in good health. CDR3s include the opening cysteine and the closing phenylalanine or tryptophan. The order of the fields is V gene, J gene, D gene, CDR3 protein, CDR3 DNA. D genes are given only for firm matches.

>TRBV13|TRBJ1-2|.
CASSLGLNRATNYGYTF
TGTGCCAGCAGCTTAGGCCTTAACAGAGCTACTAACTATGGCTACACCTTC
>TRBV18|TRBJ2-5|.
CASSPSDGRGQTQYF
TGTGCCAGCTCACCATCGGATGGCAGGGGTCAGACCCAGTACTTC
>TRBV15|TRBJ1-1|TRBD1
CATSRTGWAEAFF
TGTGCCACCAGCAGGACAGGGTGGGCTGAAGCTTTCTTT
>TRBV28|TRBJ2-7|.
CASSQPQGGRNF
TGTGCCAGCAGTCAACCGCAGGGAGGACGGAACTTC
>TRBV2|TRBJ2-7|TRBD2
CASSGASGRHEQYF
TGTGCCAGCAGTGGTGCCAGCGGGAGGCACGAGCAGTACTTC
>TRBV6-6|TRBJ1-6|TRBD1
CASSFGTGHSPLHF
TGTGCCAGCAGTTTCGGGACAGGGCATTCACCCCTCCACTTT
>TRBV11-2|TRBJ2-7|TRBD2
CASTDTTSGNEQYF
TGTGCCAGCACCGACACGACTAGCGGGAACGAGCAGTACTTC
>TRBV29-1|TRBJ2-2|.
CSGAPANTGELFF
TGCAGCGGTGCCCCCGCGAACACCGGGGAGCTGTTTTTT
>TRBV19|TRBJ2-7|.
CASSRGAYEQYF
TGTGCCAGTAGTAGGGGAGCCTACGAGCAGTACTTC
>TRBV28|TRBJ2-4|.
CASLGGKNIQYF
TGTGCCAGCCTGGGAGGCAAAAACATTCAGTACTTC
>TRBV7-3|TRBJ2-7|.
CASSISAEPNYEQYF
TGTGCCAGCAGCATTAGTGCTGAACCCAACTACGAGCAGTACTTC
>TRBV11-2|TRBJ2-5|TRBD1
CASSPTDRTRETQYF
TGTGCCAGCAGCCCGACGGACAGGACCAGGGAGACCCAGTACTTC
>TRBV30|TRBJ2-7|.
CAWSLPRGGRYEQYF
TGTGCCTGGAGTCTACCTCGCGGCGGACGATACGAGCAGTACTTC
>TRBV18|TRBJ2-3|TRBD2
CASSTYSGGFTDTQYF
TGTGCCAGCTCGACTTATAGCGGGGGTTTTACAGATACGCAGTATTTT
>TRBV28|TRBJ2-1|.
CASSPSMGAADNEQFF
TGTGCCAGCAGTCCCTCTATGGGGGCAGCGGACAATGAGCAGTTCTTC
>TRBV4-3|TRBJ1-4|.
CASSQRGGPNEKLFF
TGCGCCAGCAGCCAACGGGGGGGGCCCAATGAAAAACTGTTTTTT